This entry features one T cell receptor beta chain sequence. The junction does not match germline at one end; this may be a read error. This CDR3 has 12 residues. The source of the sample is a study of blood T cell repertoires in COVID-19. Study in general: Researchers got acute and convalescent COVID-19 samples from the United States, Italy and Spain. PBMCs, B-cell-depleted T cells, or T cells were the source of the cDNA or gDNA that made up the material.

Under the authors' procedure: Quantification of nucleated cells was approximated via reference gene primer amplification. Assay: immunoSEQ multiplex PCR; the TCRdb copy retains only in-frame clones and omits some. The DNA gave D and trimming, while V, J and clone size come from that table. The profile shows approximately 170,000 clones, roughly nine tenths of them singletons. The source is a woman in her 70s with acute or convalescent COVID-19. The chain is built from TRBV12-3 or TRBV12-4 and TRBJ1-1, with no clear D. The sample consisted of peripheral blood. CDR3 residues: CASSLIVSGNEF. CDR3 in DNA: TGTGCCAGCAGTTTAATCGTTTCAGGAAACGAGTTT.